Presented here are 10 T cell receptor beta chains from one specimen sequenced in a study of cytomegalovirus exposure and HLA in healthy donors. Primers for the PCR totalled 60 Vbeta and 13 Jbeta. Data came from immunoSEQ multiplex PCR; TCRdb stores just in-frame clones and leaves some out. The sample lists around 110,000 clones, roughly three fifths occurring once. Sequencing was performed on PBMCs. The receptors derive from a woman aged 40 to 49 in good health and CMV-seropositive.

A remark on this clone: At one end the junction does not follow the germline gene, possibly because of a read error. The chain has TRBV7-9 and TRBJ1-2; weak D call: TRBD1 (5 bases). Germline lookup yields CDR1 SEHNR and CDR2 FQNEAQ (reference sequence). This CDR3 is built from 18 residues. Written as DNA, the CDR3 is TGTTCCAGCAGCTTAGCGGGGGGTGTTGGCACGACGAACTATGGCTACACCTTC. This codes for CSSSLAGGVGTTNYGYTF.

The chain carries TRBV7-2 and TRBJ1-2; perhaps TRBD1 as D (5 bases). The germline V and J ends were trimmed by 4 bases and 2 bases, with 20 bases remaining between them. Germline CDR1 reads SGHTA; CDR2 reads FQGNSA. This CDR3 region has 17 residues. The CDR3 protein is CASSSSPGYSPNYGYTF. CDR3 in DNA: TGTGCCAGCAGCTCGAGCCCAGGGTATTCCCCGAACTATGGCTACACCTTC.

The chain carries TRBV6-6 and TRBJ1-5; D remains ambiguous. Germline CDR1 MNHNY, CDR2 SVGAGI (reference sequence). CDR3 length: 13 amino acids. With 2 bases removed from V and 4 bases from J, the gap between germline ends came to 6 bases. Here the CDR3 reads CASSYAQNQPQHF. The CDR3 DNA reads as TGTGCCAGCAGTTACGCTCAGAATCAGCCCCAGCATTTT.

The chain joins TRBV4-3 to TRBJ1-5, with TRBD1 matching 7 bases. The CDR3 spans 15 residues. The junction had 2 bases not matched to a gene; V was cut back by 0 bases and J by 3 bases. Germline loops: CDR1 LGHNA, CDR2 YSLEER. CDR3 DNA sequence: TGCGCCAGCAGCCAAGATGGACAGGACAATCAGCCCCAGCATTTT. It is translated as CASSQDGQDNQPQHF.

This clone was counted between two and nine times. In DNA form, the CDR3 reads TGTGCCAGCAGCAATAGGGACTACACAGATACGCAGTATTTT. This codes for CASSNRDYTDTQYF. The V gene is TRBV7-2, the J gene TRBJ2-3; 7 nucleotides align to TRBD2. Losses at the gene ends were 5 bases for V and 2 bases for J; bases not matched to a gene: 4. Germline loops: CDR1 SGHTA, CDR2 FQGNSA. The CDR3 runs to 14 residues.

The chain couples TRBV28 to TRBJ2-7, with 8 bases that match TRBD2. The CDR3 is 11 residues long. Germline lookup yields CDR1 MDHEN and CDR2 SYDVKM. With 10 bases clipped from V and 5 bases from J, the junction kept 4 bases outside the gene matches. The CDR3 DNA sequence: TGTGCCACCTGGACTAGCCACGAGCAGTACTTC. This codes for CATWTSHEQYF.

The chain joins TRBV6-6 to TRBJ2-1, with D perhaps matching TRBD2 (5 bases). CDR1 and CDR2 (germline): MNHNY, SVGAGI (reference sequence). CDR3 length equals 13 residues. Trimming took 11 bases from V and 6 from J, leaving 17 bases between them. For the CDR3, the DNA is TGTGCCTGTCGAGAGGCGGAGGCCAATGAGCAGTTCTTC. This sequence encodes CACREAEANEQFF.

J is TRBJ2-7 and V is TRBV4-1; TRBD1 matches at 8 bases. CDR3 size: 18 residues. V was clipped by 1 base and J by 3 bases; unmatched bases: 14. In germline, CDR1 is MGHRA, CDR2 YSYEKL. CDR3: CASSQAGTGGRRVYEQYF. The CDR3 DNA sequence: TGCGCCAGCAGCCAAGCCGGGACAGGCGGCCGTCGTGTCTACGAGCAGTACTTC.

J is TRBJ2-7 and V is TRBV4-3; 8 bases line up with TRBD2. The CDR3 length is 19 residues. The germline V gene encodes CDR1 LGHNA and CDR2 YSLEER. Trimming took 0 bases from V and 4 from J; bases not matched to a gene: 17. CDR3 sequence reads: CASSQEAGGPFPLPYEQYF. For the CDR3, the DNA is TGCGCCAGCAGCCAAGAGGCGGGAGGCCCCTTCCCCTTACCATACGAGCAGTACTTC.

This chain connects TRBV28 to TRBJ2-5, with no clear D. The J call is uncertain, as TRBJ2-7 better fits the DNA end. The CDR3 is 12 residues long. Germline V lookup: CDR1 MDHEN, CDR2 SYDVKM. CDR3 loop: CASSFFPFEQYF. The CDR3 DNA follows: TGTGCCAGCAGTTTTTTCCCCTTCGAGCAGTACTTC.